The 11 T cell receptor beta chains below all came from one sample that was sequenced in a study of blood T cell repertoires in COVID-19. TCRdb keeps only in-frame clones here, not all; method: immunoSEQ multiplex PCR. The sample includes tens of thousands of clones, about 88% of them seen just once. Sample: peripheral blood. These receptors were taken from a man aged 60-69 years with acute or convalescent COVID-19.

This rearrangement joins TRBV5-4 to TRBJ1-5; TRBD1 is a possible D gene (5 bases). CDR1 and CDR2 (germline): SGHNT, YYREEE (reference sequence). This CDR3 is 16 amino acids long. Trimming took off 0 bases at V and 3 bases at J, with 13 bases between the two ends. CDR3 nucleotide sequence: TGTGCCAGCAGCTTGGGGGGTCTGGGGCTCAATCAGCCCCAGCATTTT. Translated, it gives CASSLGGLGLNQPQHF.

This rearrangement joins TRBV5-4 to TRBJ1-4, with D maybe TRBD1 (5 bases). V lost 0 bases to trimming and J lost 8 bases, with 11 bases between them. Germline V gives CDR1 SGHNT, CDR2 YYREEE (reference sequence). This CDR3 region has 14 residues. As DNA, the CDR3 is TGTGCCAGCAGCTTGGGGGGGGTTGAAGAAAAACTGTTTTTT. This gives the protein CASSLGGVEEKLFF.

CDR3 protein: CSVAVGDRNGYTF. The CDR3 DNA reads as TGCAGCGTTGCCGTCGGAGACAGGAATGGCTACACCTTC. This chain joins TRBV29-1 and TRBJ1-2; the D gene is possibly TRBD1 (6 bases). This CDR3 is 13 amino acids long. The germline V gene has CDR1 SQVTM and CDR2 ANQGSEA. V lost 4 bases, J lost 6 bases, and 15 bases lay in between.

The V call is TRBV3-1 (or the pseudogene TRBV3-2), the J call TRBJ1-1; D is perhaps TRBD1 (5 bases). This CDR3 has 13 amino acids. Germline CDR1 reads LGHDT; CDR2 reads YNNKEL (reference sequence). With 5 bases removed from V and 4 bases from J, the gap between germline ends came to 11 bases. The CDR3 sequence: CASSSLRGTEAFF. CDR3 DNA sequence: TGTGCCAGCAGCAGCCTAAGGGGCACTGAAGCTTTCTTT.

The chain recombines TRBV25-1 with TRBJ1-4; 10 positions match TRBD1. This CDR3 comprises 14 residues. Germline values: CDR1 MGHDK, CDR2 SYGVNS. With 6 bases clipped from V and 8 bases from J, the junction kept 6 bases outside the gene matches. CDR3: CASRGDRGREKLFF. The CDR3 bases are TGTGCCAGCAGGGGGGACAGGGGAAGGGAAAAACTGTTTTTT.

The V and J genes are TRBV6-6 and TRBJ1-3, with 12 bases fitting TRBD1. Unmatched junction bases numbered 2, after V lost 8 bases and J lost 3 bases. The germline V gene encodes CDR1 MNHNY and CDR2 SVGAGI (reference sequence). The CDR3 loop spans 14 amino acids. The CDR3 reads CASGTGGNGNTIYF. In DNA, the CDR3 is TGTGCCAGCGGGACAGGGGGCAATGGAAACACCATATATTTT.

The chain uses TRBV5-1 and TRBJ2-7; a weak D match, TRBD1 (6 bases). The germline CDR1 and CDR2 sequences are SGHRS and YFSETQ. The CDR3 runs 16 residues. Trimming left V 4 bases short and J 2 bases short, with 19 bases between. The CDR3 bases are TGCGCCAGCAGCCGGCCCGGAGTGGCAGGGGCCTACGAGCAGTACTTC. This encodes CASSRPGVAGAYEQYF.

The chain carries TRBV27 and TRBJ2-5; 8 nucleotides agree with TRBD2. Germline V gene sequence: CDR1 MNHEY, CDR2 SMNVEV (reference sequence). With 8 bases clipped from V and 5 bases from J, the junction kept 19 bases outside the gene matches. There are 17 residues in the CDR3. The CDR3 region has the DNA TGTGCCAGCTCTCGAATAGGACTAGCTTTAAGGACGGAGACCCAGTACTTC. This encodes CASSRIGLALRTETQYF.

V gene TRBV4-1 combines with J gene TRBJ2-7; 8 positions match TRBD2. Germline V gene sequence: CDR1 MGHRA, CDR2 YSYEKL. The trim removed 0 bases at V and 4 bases at J, leaving 8 bases unmatched. The CDR3 totals 16 residues. The CDR3 region has the DNA TGCGCCAGCAGCCAAGAAGCGGGACTAGGGCTATACGAGCAGTACTTC. Amino acids: CASSQEAGLGLYEQYF.

The V and J genes are TRBV7-3 and TRBJ2-5; 8 bases map to TRBD1. V lost 3 bases to trimming and J lost 4 bases; unmatched junction nucleotides: 1. Germline values: CDR1 SGHTA, CDR2 FQGTGA. The CDR3 is made up of 13 amino acids. The CDR3 region has the DNA TGTGCCAGCAGCTTGGACAGGGTAGAGACCCAGTACTTC. Its translation is CASSLDRVETQYF.

The chain combines TRBV27 with TRBJ1-2; no firm D call. V gave up 4 bases and J gave up 4 bases, with 10 bases separating them. Germline-derived CDR1 and CDR2 are MNHEY and SMNVEV (reference sequence). The length of the CDR3 is 13 residues. CDR3 protein: CASSSEQTYGYTF. The CDR3 DNA reads TGTGCCAGCAGTTCCGAACAGACCTATGGCTACACCTTC.